The following is a TCR beta chain sequence with its context. The germline V gene has CDR1 SGHRS and CDR2 YFSETQ. The CDR3 is made up of 14 amino acids. V lost 4 bases to trimming and J lost 5 bases, with 15 bases between them. Original handling: Nucleated cell number was recorded as an estimate derived from reference gene primer amplification. This table comes from immunoSEQ multiplex PCR, and its TCRdb copy is limited to in-frame clones, with some not included. V and J calls and clone size follow that table, whereas D and trimming were derived from the DNA. The data contain about 400,000 clones, 89% of them singletons. The data belong to a study of blood T cell repertoires in COVID-19. At the level of the study: Specimens from acute and convalescent COVID-19 originated in the United States, Italy and Spain. Nucleic acid was either cDNA or gDNA, and it came from T cells, B-cell-depleted T cells, or PBMCs.

V usage is TRBV5-1 and J usage is TRBJ2-5, with a weak D call TRBD2 (6 bases). The sequenced sample was peripheral blood. This receptor was obtained from a man aged 40-49 years with acute or convalescent COVID-19. CDR3 nucleotides: TGCGCCAGCAGCATTGGGGGGAACGAGGAGACCCAGTACTTC. Amino acids: CASSIGGNEETQYF.